This T cell receptor beta chain originates from a study of cytomegalovirus exposure and HLA in healthy donors. Study outcomes and limitations: TCR beta chain V- and J-gene trimming was linked, in a later analysis, to a missense variant in DCLRE1C. Later on, an analysis found that several of the most significant clusters appeared to be linked to common viral pathogens, which included parvovirus B19. 16,951 TCR beta sequences were associated with HLA alleles at 0.05 false discovery rate in a later analysis. The investigators catalogued 164 TCR beta chains as cytomegalovirus-associated.

To note about this clone: Its target is unknown.

Use of 60 Vbeta and 13 Jbeta primers characterized the PCR. TCRdb's table, derived via immunoSEQ multiplex PCR, lists solely in-frame clones and lacks some. The repertoire holds about 160,000 clones, with roughly four fifths as singletons. Germline assignment: CDR1 SGDLS and CDR2 YYNGEE. The CDR3 is 16 residues long. V shed 3 bases, J shed 1 base, and the junction held 8 bases outside the gene matches. The chain couples TRBV9 to TRBJ2-3; 7 bases map to TRBD1. The sample consisted of PBMCs. The sequence was collected from a man in his forties in good health and CMV-seronegative. DNA for the CDR3: TGTGCCAGCAGCGGGGGACAGCAACCTGGCACAGATACGCAGTATTTT. Translation gives CASSGGQQPGTDTQYF.